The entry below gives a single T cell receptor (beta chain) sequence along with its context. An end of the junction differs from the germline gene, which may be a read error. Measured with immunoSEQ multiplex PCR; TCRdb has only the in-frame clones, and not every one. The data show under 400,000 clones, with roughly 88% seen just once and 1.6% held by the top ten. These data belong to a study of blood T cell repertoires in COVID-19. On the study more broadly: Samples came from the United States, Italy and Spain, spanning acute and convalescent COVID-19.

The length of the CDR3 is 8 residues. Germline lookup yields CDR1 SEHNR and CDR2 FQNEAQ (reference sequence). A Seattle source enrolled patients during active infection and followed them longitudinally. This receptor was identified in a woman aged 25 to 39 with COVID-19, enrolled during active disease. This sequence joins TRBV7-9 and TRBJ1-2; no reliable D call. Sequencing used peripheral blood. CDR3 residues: CASSSGGF. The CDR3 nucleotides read TGTGCCAGCAGCTCGGGTGGATTC.